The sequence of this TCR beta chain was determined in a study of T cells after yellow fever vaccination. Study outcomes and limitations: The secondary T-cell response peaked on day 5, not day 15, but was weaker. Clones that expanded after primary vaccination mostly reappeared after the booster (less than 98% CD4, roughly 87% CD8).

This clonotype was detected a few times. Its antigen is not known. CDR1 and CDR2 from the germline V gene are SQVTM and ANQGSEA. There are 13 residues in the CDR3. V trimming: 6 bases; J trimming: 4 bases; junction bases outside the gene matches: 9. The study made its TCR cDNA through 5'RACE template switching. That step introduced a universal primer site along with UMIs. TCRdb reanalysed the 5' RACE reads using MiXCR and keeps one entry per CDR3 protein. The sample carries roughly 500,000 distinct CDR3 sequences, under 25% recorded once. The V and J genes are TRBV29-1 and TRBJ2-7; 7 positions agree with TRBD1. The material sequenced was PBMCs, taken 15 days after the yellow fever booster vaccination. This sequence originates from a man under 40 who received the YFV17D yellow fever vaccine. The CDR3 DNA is TGCAGCGTAAGCCCGGAACAGGGGTACGAGCAGTACTTC. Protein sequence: CSVSPEQGYEQYF.